This entry features one T cell receptor beta chain sequence. Which antigen it targets is not known. Base qualities are not provided; no much larger clone lies one nucleotide away. These data are taken from a study of vaccination effects on CD4 cells after COVID-19 (dated by TCRdb to between 2021 and 2022). General notes on the study: Participants received two doses of either the BNT162b2 or the mRNA-1273 mRNA SARS-CoV-2 vaccine. SARS-CoV-2 spike-specific CD4+ TCR repertoires were compared before and after mRNA vaccination in COVID-19 convalescent patients and in infection-naive vaccine recipients. A total of some eleven COVID-19 convalescent patients and a handful of SARS-CoV-2-naive healthy vaccine recipients were included in the full study. In the study, cultures from other donors were sequenced using the Oncomine TCR Beta short-read assay on an Illumina iSeq 100.

The library relied on the immunoSEQ multiplex PCR assay. DNA from the cultured and isolated CD4+ T cells underwent TCR beta CDR3 sequencing. As for how the authors treated the data: Non-productive TCR sequences were removed, reads were trimmed to the CDR3 region, and CDR3s of at least 7 amino acids were retained. The MANAFEST web app was used to pick out antigen-specific clonotypes by comparing their expansion in peptide wells with that in reference cultures. To count as positive, a clone had to show expansion at FDR<0.05 compared with the reference and with all other wells, an odds ratio above 5, and a frequency above 0.1% in two replicate wells. A clonotype was defined as cross-reactive if the clonotype was significantly expanded both in SARS-CoV-2 spike wells and in at least one common cold coronavirus spike condition. Using the stringdist R package, CDR3 similarity was measured by Levenshtein distance, and unrooted trees were constructed with ape in R 3.6.1. The immuneACCESS repertoire file appears here via TCRdb, limited to in-frame rearrangements. These files lack a portion of the clones; in checked studies, under half of the deficit traces to unresolved V genes, and the cause of the others is not known. That table furnishes V, J and clone size, whereas the DNA furnished D and trimming. The sample table records tens of thousands of clones; roughly four fifths of these occur just once. Around 19% of the sample belongs to the ten largest clones.

Beyond this particular receptor, the publication reports: The study was limited by a small number of convalescent patients, and early post-infection timepoints were lacking. Among healthy vaccine recipients, nearly all vaccine-induced clones were SARS-CoV-2 mono-reactive, and only 1 of 255 was cross-reactive with common cold coronaviruses. Clones induced by infection and clones induced by vaccination both contracted markedly at late timepoints after vaccination, which fits with T cell responses waning over time.

In the ViraFEST assay, PBMC were stimulated with viral peptide pools, and TCR sequencing was then used to find antigen-specific CD4+ T cell clonotypes based on their expansion. After 10 to 11 days of culture, CD4+ T cells were isolated with the EasySep CD4+ T cell isolation kit. The absence of prior SARS-CoV-2 infection in healthy vaccine recipients was confirmed by negative nucleocapsid antibodies before and after vaccination. Each well held two million PBMC cultured in IMDM containing approximately 5% human AB serum, 8.5 to 10 IU/ml IL-2 and gentamicin, along with about 10 ug/ml peptides. Half of the culture medium was replaced with fresh IL-2-containing medium on days 3 and 7. Each peptide stimulation condition was cultured in triplicate wells unless otherwise noted. PBMC were separated from whole blood using Ficoll-Paque Plus gradient centrifugation and were then either cryopreserved at -140C or used fresh. The spike proteins of SARS-CoV-2 and of the common cold coronaviruses HCoV-NL63, HCoV-OC43 and HCoV-229E were spanned by overlapping peptide pools. The QIAamp micro DNA kit was used to extract genomic DNA from the cultured CD4+ T cells.

Ends trimmed: V by 3 bases, J by 2 bases; bases unmatched to a gene: 10. The germline V gene (reference sequence) gives CDR1 as DFQATT and CDR2 as SNEGSKA. The CDR3 runs 17 residues from the cysteine to the phenylalanine. Left in the record is the CDR3 DNA by itself, 51 bases read in frame from the first base. The sequences come from CD4+ T cells from PBMCs cultured with HCoV-NL63 spike peptides, collected before COVID-19 vaccination. The cell subset or site label on this specimen signifies: HCoV-NL63 spike overlapping peptide pool stimulation. This receptor chain uses TRBV20-1 and TRBJ1-5, and TRBD1 matches 10 of the central bases. The clonotype was recovered from a human donor who received a COVID-19 vaccine. The DNA sequence is as follows: TGCAGTGCTAGTAGGGACAGGGGCGCATTCGGCAATCAGCCCCAGCATTTT. Its translation reads: CSASRDRGAFGNQPQHF.